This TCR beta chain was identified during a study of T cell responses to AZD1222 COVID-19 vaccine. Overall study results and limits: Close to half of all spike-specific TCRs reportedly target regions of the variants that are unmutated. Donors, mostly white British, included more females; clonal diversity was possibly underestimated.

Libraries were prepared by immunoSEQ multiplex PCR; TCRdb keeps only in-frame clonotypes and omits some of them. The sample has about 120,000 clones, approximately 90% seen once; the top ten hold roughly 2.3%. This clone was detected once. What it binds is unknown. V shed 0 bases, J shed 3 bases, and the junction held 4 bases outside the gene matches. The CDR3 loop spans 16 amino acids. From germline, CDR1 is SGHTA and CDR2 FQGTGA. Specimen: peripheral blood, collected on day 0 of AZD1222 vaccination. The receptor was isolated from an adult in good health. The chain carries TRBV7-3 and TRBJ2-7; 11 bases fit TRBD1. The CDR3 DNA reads TGTGCCAGCAGCTTAACTGCGGACAGGGGGCTCTACGAGCAGTACTTC. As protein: CASSLTADRGLYEQYF.